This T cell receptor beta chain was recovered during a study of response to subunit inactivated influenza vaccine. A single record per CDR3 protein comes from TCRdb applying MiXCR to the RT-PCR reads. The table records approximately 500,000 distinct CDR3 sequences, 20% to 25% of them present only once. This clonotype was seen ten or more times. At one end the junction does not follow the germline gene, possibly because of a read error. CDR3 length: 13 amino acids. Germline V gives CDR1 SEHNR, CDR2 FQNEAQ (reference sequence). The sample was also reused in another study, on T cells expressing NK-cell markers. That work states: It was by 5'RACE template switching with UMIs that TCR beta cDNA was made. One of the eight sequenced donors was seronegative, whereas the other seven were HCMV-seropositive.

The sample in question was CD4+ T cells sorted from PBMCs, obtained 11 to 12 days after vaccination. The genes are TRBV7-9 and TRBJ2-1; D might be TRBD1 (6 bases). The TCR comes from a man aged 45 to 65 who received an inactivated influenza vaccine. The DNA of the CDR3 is TGTGCCAGCAGTTTAGCAGGGGCCGATGAGCAGTTCTTC. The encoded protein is CASSLAGADEQFF.